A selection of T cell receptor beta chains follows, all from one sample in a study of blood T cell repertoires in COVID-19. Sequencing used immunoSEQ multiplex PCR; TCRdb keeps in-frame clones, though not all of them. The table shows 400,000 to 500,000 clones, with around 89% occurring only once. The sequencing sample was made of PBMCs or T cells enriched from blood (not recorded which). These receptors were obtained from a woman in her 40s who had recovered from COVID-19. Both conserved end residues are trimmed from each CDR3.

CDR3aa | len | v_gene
ASSGAGGWNEQF | 12 | TRBV7-9
ASSLDPITNTEAF | 13 | TRBV11-2
ASSSRDSYEQY | 11 | TRBV4-1
ASSRTRAYEQY | 11 | TRBV6-5
ATSKTGGSNQPQH | 13 | TRBV15
ASSYTVNTEAF | 11 | TRBV6-2/TRBV6-3
ASSLGEGGPNTEAF | 14 | TRBV5-1
ASSSWGRGASGTEAF | 15 | TRBV7-9
ASTRGVEQF | 9 | TRBV27
ASSMPAGGHETQY | 13 | TRBV19
ASSAVAGGVHEQY | 13 | TRBV9
ASSWISGSTDTQY | 13 | TRBV10-2
ASRSRGNLNGYT | 12 | TRBV5-1
ASSTGLAGVGANVLT | 15 | TRBV23-1
ASSGLANSGANVLT | 14 | TRBV7-8
ASTGSGNTEAF | 11 | TRBV12-3/TRBV12-4
ASSQPGHQNTEAF | 13 | TRBV7-9
SVAPGTDTQY | 10 | TRBV29-1
ASSPPWDRELAF | 12 | TRBV18
ASSVGTSAYTDTQY | 14 | TRBV19
ASGGTGSQPQH | 11 | TRBV25-1
ASSSGTEGREQY | 12 | TRBV5-4
ASSYSVGLPGELF | 13 | TRBV6-5
ASSESTGGQSPLH | 13 | TRBV10-1
ASSEAISGSGSYNEQF | 16 | TRBV6-1
ASSAGFGYT | 9 | TRBV2
ASSFGSTDTQY | 11 | TRBV5-6
ASSTGQGLNYGYT | 13 | TRBV18
ASSLTGYYNQPQH | 13 | TRBV7-9
ASSPPGQGNEKLF | 13 | TRBV18
AWNALAGAGELF | 12 | TRBV30
ASSELAGGPYNEQF | 14 | TRBV25-1
ASSPSNLEQY | 10 | TRBV5-1
ASSLTGYYGYT | 11 | TRBV27
AIKGLHSGEQY | 11 | TRBV2
ASSQTRGGNQPQH | 13 | TRBV6-5
ASSMTGGRTEAF | 12 | TRBV11-3
ASSIQGASEAF | 11 | TRBV12-3/TRBV12-4
ASSLSPQGAGYT | 12 | TRBV11-3
ASGRWGQKLYSNQPQH | 16 | TRBV21-1
ASSQVGQTYEQY | 12 | TRBV14
ASSAAASYNEQF | 12 | TRBV6-4
ASSLSGYEQY | 10 | TRBV11-3
ASSPSPASRSYNEQF | 15 | TRBV11-2
ASSSNRQAKNTIY | 13 | TRBV10-2
ASSPVGSGRFDEQF | 14 | TRBV5-1
ATAGGYGYT | 9 | TRBV5-6